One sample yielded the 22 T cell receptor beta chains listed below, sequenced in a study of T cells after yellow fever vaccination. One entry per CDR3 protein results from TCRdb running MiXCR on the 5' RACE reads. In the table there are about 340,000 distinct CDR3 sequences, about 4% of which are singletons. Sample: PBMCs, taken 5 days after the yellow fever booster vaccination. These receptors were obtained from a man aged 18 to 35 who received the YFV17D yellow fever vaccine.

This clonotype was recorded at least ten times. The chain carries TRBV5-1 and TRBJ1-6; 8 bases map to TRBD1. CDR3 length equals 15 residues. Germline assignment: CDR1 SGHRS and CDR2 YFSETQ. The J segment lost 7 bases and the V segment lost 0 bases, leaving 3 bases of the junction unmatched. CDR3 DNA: TGCGCCAGCAGCTTGGCCGGACAGGGAAATTCACCCCTCCACTTT. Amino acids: CASSLAGQGNSPLHF.

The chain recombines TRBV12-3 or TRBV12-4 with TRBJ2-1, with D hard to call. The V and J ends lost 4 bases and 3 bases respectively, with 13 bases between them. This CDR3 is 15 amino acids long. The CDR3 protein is CASSWLRNGYNEQFF. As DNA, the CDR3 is TGTGCCAGCAGTTGGTTGCGGAATGGCTACAATGAGCAGTTCTTC.

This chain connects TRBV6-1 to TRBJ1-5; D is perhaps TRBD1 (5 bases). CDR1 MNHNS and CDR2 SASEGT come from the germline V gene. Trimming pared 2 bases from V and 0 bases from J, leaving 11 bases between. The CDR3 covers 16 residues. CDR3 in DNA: TGTGCCAGCAGTGAATTGAAGGGGTATAGCAATCAGCCCCAGCATTTT. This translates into CASSELKGYSNQPQHF.

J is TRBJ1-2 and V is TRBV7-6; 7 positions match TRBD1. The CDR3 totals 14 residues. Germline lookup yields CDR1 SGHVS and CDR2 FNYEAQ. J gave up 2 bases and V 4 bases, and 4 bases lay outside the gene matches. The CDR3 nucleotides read TGTGCCAGCAGCTCAACAGGGGACAACTATGGCTACACCTTC. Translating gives CASSSTGDNYGYTF.

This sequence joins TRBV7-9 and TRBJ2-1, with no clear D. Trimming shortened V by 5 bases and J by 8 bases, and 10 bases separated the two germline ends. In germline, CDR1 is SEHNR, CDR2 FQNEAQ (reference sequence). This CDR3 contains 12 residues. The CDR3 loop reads CASSPGLDEQFF. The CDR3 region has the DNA TGTGCCAGCAGCCCCGGTTTGGATGAGCAGTTCTTC. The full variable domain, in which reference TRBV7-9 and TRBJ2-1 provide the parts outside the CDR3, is DTGVSQNPRHKITKRGQNVTFRCDPISEHNRLYWYRQTLGQGPEFLTYFQNEAQLEKSRLLSDRFSAERPKGSFSTLEIQRTEQGDSAMYLCASSPGLDEQFFGPGTRLTVL.

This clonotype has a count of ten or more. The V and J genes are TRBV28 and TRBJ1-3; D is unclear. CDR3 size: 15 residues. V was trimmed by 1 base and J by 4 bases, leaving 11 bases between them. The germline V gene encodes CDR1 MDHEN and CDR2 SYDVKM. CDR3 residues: CASSLFLALGNTIYF. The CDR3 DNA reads TGTGCCAGCAGTTTATTTCTGGCGCTGGGAAACACCATATATTTT.

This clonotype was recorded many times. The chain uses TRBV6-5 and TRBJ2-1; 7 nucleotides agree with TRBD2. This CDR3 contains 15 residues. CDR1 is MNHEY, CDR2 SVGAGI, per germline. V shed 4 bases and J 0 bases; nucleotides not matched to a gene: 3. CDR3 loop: CASSSGGGSYNEQFF. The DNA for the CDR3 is TGTGCCAGCAGTTCCGGCGGGGGCTCCTACAATGAGCAGTTCTTC.

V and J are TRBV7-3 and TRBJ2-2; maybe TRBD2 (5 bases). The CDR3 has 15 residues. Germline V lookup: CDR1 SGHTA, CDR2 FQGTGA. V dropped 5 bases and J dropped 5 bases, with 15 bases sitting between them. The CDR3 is CASSPRASKTGELFF. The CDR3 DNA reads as TGTGCCAGCAGCCCCCGGGCTAGCAAGACCGGGGAGCTGTTTTTT.

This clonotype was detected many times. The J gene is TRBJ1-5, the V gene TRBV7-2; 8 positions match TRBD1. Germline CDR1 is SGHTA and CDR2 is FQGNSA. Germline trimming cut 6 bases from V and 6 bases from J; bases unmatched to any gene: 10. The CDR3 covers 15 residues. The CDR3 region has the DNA TGTGCCAGCAGATTGACAGGGGCCCCAAGTCAGCCCCAGCATTTT. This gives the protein CASRLTGAPSQPQHF.

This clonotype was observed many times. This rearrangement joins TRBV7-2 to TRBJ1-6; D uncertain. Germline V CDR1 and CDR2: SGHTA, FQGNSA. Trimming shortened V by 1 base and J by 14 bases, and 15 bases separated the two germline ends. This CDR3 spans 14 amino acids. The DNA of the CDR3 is TGTGCCAGCAGCTTAGTCGCAGGAGGGCTCGCCCTCCACTTT. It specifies CASSLVAGGLALHF.

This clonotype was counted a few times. The CDR3 here is CSAYRQGVYEQYF. CDR3 sequence (DNA): TGCAGTGCTTACCGACAGGGGGTCTACGAGCAGTACTTC. This chain links TRBV20-1 with TRBJ2-7; TRBD1 matches 9 bases. V lost 5 bases, J lost 3 bases, and 5 bases stayed unmatched. The V gene's germline CDR1 is DFQATT and CDR2 SNEGSKA (reference sequence). The CDR3 has 13 residues.

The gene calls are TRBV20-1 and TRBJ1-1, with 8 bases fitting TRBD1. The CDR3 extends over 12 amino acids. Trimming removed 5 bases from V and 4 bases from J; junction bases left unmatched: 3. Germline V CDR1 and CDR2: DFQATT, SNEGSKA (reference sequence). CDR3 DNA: TGCAGTGCTGGACAGGGTGCCACTGAAGCTTTCTTT. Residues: CSAGQGATEAFF.

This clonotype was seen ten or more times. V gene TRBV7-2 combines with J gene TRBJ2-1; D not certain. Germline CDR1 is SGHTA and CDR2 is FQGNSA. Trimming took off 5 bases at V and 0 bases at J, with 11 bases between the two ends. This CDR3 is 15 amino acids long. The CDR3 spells CASSPRYSSYNEQFF. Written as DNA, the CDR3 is TGTGCCAGCAGCCCTAGATATAGCTCCTACAATGAGCAGTTCTTC.

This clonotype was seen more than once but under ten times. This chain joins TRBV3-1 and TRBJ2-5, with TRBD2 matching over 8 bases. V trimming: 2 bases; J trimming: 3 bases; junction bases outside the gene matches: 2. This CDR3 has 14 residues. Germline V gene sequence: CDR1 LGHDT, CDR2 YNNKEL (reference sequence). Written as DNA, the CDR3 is TGTGCCAGCAGCCAAATAGCGGGGAAAGAGACCCAGTACTTC. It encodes CASSQIAGKETQYF.

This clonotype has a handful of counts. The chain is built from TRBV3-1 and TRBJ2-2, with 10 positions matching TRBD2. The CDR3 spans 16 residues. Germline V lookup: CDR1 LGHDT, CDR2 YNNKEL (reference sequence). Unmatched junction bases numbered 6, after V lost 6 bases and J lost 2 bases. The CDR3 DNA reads TGTGCCAGCAGGCCTAGCGGGGGCCAAAACACCGGGGAGCTGTTTTTT. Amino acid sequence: CASRPSGGQNTGELFF.

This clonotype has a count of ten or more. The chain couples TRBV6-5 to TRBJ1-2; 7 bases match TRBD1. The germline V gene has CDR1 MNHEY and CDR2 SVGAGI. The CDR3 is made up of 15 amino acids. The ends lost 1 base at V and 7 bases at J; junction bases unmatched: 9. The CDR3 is CASSYLAGGFRGYTF. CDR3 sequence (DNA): TGTGCCAGCAGTTACTTGGCAGGGGGATTTCGTGGCTACACCTTC.

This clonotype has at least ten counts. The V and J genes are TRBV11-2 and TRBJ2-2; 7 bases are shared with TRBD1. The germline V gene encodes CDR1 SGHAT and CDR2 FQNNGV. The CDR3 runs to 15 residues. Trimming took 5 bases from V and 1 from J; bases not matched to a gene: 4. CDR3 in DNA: TGTGCCAGCAGCCGAGACAGGGTGAACACCGGGGAGCTGTTTTTT. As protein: CASSRDRVNTGELFF. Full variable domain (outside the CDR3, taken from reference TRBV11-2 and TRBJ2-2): EAGVAQSPRYKIIEKRQSVAFWCNPISGHATLYWYQQILGQGPKLLIQFQNNGVVDDSQLPKDRFSAERLKGVDSTLKIQPAKLEDSAVYLCASSRDRVNTGELFFGEGSRLTVL.

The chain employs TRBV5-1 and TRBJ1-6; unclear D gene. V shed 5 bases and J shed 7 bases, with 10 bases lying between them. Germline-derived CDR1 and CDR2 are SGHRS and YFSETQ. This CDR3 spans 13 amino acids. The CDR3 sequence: CASRFRGNSPLHF. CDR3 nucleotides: TGCGCCAGCAGATTTCGAGGGAATTCACCCCTCCACTTT.

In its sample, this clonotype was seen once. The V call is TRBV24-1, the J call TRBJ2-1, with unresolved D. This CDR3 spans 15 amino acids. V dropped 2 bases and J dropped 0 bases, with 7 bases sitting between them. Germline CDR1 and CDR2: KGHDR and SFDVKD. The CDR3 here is CATSDSRDSYNEQFF. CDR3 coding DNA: TGTGCCACCAGTGATTCAAGGGACTCCTACAATGAGCAGTTCTTC.

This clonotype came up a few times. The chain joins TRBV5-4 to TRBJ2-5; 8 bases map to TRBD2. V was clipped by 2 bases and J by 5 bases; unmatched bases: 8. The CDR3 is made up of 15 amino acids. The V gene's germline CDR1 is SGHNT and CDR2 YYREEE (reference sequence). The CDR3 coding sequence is TGTGCCAGCAGCTTTGGGACGGGGGGGCCGGAGACCCAGTACTTC. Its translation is CASSFGTGGPETQYF.

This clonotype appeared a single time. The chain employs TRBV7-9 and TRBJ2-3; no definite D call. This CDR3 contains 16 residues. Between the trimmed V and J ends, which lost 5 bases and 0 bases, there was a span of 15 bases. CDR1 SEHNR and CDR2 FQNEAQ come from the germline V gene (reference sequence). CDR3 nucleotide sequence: TGTGCCAGCAGCCTCGGACGGTTTTTTAGCACAGATACGCAGTATTTT. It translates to CASSLGRFFSTDTQYF.

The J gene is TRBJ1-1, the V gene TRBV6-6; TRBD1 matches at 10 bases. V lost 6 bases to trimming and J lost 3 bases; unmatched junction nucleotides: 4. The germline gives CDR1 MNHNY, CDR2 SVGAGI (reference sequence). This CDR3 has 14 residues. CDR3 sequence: CASRLTGGDTEAFF. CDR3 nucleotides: TGTGCCAGCAGGCTGACAGGGGGCGACACTGAAGCTTTCTTT.